The 21 T cell receptor beta chains below come from one sample, sequenced in a study of blood T cells in healthy people across ages. Using a J-beta primer mix together with a sample-barcoded 5' primer, a second PCR was run for roughly 6 to 12 cycles. TCRdb processed the 5' RACE reads anew with MiXCR; each CDR3 protein has one entry. This sample yields about 2 million distinct CDR3 sequences, of which about 50% are seen a single time; roughly 2% belongs to the top ten. The sequenced material came from blood. These receptor sequences come from a woman in her 40s in good health.

V and J are TRBV20-1 and TRBJ2-5; 9 nucleotides match TRBD2. CDR1 and CDR2 (germline): DFQATT, SNEGSKA (reference sequence). The CDR3 has 14 amino acids. The V and J ends lost 3 bases and 5 bases, in that order; junction bases with no gene match: 7. The CDR3 DNA follows: TGCAGTGCTAGTGGGCGGGGGGGGCTGGAGACCCAGTACTTC. This gives the protein CSASGRGGLETQYF.

This clonotype was observed a handful of times. This sequence joins TRBV6-1 and TRBJ2-7; D unclear. Germline values: CDR1 MNHNS, CDR2 SASEGT. Trimming took off 0 bases at V and 7 bases at J, with 10 bases between the two ends. The CDR3 has 13 amino acids. This CDR3 is CASSEAPPREQYF. In nucleotides, the CDR3 is TGTGCCAGCAGTGAAGCCCCCCCGAGGGAGCAGTACTTC.

The chain employs TRBV13 and TRBJ2-1; D gene ambiguous. In germline, CDR1 is PRHDT, CDR2 FYEKMQ (reference sequence). The CDR3 runs to 12 residues. The V end was cut by 5 bases, the J end by 12 bases, with 14 bases between. Written as DNA, the CDR3 is TGTGCCAGCAGCGCGCGAATATTCGCGCAGTTCTTC. Translated: CASSARIFAQFF.

The chain combines TRBV6-5 with TRBJ1-4; no clear D gene. The CDR3 covers 12 residues. V lost 4 bases to trimming and J lost 7 bases, with 7 bases between them. CDR1 is MNHEY and CDR2 is SVGAGI in the germline V gene. CDR3 in DNA: TGTGCCAGCAGTTCCCGCTCTGAAAAACTGTTTTTT. It translates to CASSSRSEKLFF.

This clonotype was detected only a few times. V and J are TRBV7-2 and TRBJ2-5; tentatively, D is TRBD2 (6 bases). V was trimmed by 5 bases and J by 4 bases, leaving 20 bases between them. This CDR3 is built from 16 residues. The germline CDR1 and CDR2 sequences are SGHTA and FQGNSA. CDR3 in DNA: TGTGCCAGCAGCCCCCCGAATAGCGGTCCGGGAGAGACCCAGTACTTC. Translated: CASSPPNSGPGETQYF.

The V and J genes are TRBV20-1 and TRBJ2-3; 7 bases map to TRBD1. Germline loops: CDR1 DFQATT, CDR2 SNEGSKA (reference sequence). V was clipped by 5 bases and J by 2 bases; unmatched bases: 4. This CDR3 has 13 residues. CDR3 DNA sequence: TGCAGTGCTCGACAGGGATCCACAGATACGCAGTATTTT. This gives the protein CSARQGSTDTQYF.

The J gene is TRBJ1-5, the V gene TRBV28; 7 positions match TRBD1. Germline-derived CDR1 and CDR2 are MDHEN and SYDVKM. V trimming: 7 bases; J trimming: 0 bases; junction bases outside the gene matches: 12. The CDR3 has 17 amino acids. The CDR3 DNA sequence: TGTGCCAGCATTGGGGGGGACAGCCTTTATAGCAATCAGCCCCAGCATTTT. Its translation: CASIGGDSLYSNQPQHF.

This clonotype was counted a few times. The chain carries TRBV4-1 and TRBJ2-7; the D gene is possibly TRBD1 (5 bases). CDR3 size: 16 residues. Trimming took 0 bases from V and 2 from J, leaving 14 bases between them. Per germline, CDR1 MGHRA and CDR2 YSYEKL. CDR3 protein: CASSQDRGARAYEQYF. DNA of the CDR3: TGCGCCAGCAGCCAAGATAGGGGTGCCAGGGCCTACGAGCAGTACTTC.

This clonotype was seen a handful of times. CDR3 nucleotides: TGTGCCATCAGCGATACATCCTACGAGCAGTACTTC. Its protein is CAISDTSYEQYF. The chain carries TRBV10-3 and TRBJ2-7; D remains unclear. The germline CDR1 and CDR2 sequences are ENHRY and SYGVKD. This CDR3 contains 12 residues. The V end was cut by 6 bases, the J end by 1 base, with 7 bases between.

The chain employs TRBV24-1 and TRBJ2-3, with D possibly matching TRBD2 (5 bases). The CDR3 runs to 11 residues. Germline values: CDR1 KGHDR, CDR2 SFDVKD. With 6 bases removed from V and 9 bases from J, the gap between germline ends came to 9 bases. CDR3 residues: CATSFGETQYF. CDR3 in DNA: TGTGCCACCAGTTTCGGGGAAACGCAGTATTTT.

V usage is TRBV21-1 and J usage is TRBJ2-7; the DNA was not compared with TRBD1, the D call given in the table. TRBV21-1 is noted as a pseudogene. The CDR3 contains 16 residues. The CDR3 region is CASSKGSPGGSYEQYF. For the CDR3, the DNA is TGTGCCAGCAGCAAAGGTAGCCCAGGGGGGTCCTACGAGCAGTACTTC.

V and J are TRBV7-2 and TRBJ1-4; a possible D gene is TRBD1 (5 bases). Trimming stripped 6 bases from V and 7 bases from J, with 15 bases between. This CDR3 region has 14 residues. The germline CDR1 and CDR2 sequences are SGHTA and FQGNSA. The CDR3 DNA follows: TGTGCCAGCAGTTGGGGCAGCAAGACTGAAAAACTGTTTTTT. Translated, it gives CASSWGSKTEKLFF.

The rearrangement uses TRBV12-3 or TRBV12-4 and TRBJ2-7; weak D call: TRBD2 (6 bases). V lost 6 bases and J lost 0, with 18 bases in between. This CDR3 is built from 16 residues. CDR3 in DNA: TGTGCCAGCAGCGCTCTTCCCCGGGGGAGCTCCTACGAGCAGTACTTC. Translating gives CASSALPRGSSYEQYF.

Only a few counts were recorded for this clonotype. The rearrangement uses TRBV12-3 or TRBV12-4 and TRBJ2-7, with D tentatively TRBD1 (5 bases). The CDR3 runs 15 residues. V lost 6 bases to trimming and J lost 3 bases, with 18 bases between them. CDR3 nucleotide sequence: TGTGCCAGCAGGCCCCACGGTCAGGGCCGCTACGAGCAGTACTTC. It translates to CASRPHGQGRYEQYF.

This rearrangement joins TRBV12-3 or TRBV12-4 to TRBJ2-4; no definite D call. Matching the DNA end better, TRBJ2-5 makes the J call doubtful. The CDR3 spans 13 residues. CDR3 protein: CASSLGSSETQYF. In DNA, the CDR3 is TGTGCCAGCAGTTTAGGTTCTTCGGAGACCCAGTACTTC.

This clonotype occurred a few times. V and J are TRBV13 and TRBJ2-1; TRBD1 aligns across 9 bases. With 4 bases clipped from V and 1 base from J, the junction kept 5 bases outside the gene matches. CDR3 length: 16 amino acids. Germline V lookup: CDR1 PRHDT, CDR2 FYEKMQ (reference sequence). CDR3 sequence: CASSSTGGKSYNEQFF. CDR3 DNA: TGTGCCAGCAGCTCAACAGGGGGCAAATCCTACAATGAGCAGTTCTTC.

This clonotype was recorded many times. CDR3 region: CASSLEGRATEAFF. CDR3 bases: TGTGCCAGCAGTTTGGAGGGTCGGGCCACTGAAGCTTTCTTT. V gene TRBV12-3 or TRBV12-4 combines with J gene TRBJ1-1; D remains unclear. The CDR3 consists of 14 residues. V lost 3 bases and J 4 bases, leaving 12 bases between the germline ends.

The chain combines TRBV4-2 with TRBJ1-1; D unresolved. CDR3 length: 14 amino acids. Trimming pared 0 bases from V and 0 bases from J, leaving 5 bases between. Germline V gene data show CDR1 as LGHNA and CDR2 as YNFKEQ. CDR3 in amino acids: CASSQDILNTEAFF. As DNA, the CDR3 is TGTGCCAGCAGCCAAGACATATTGAACACTGAAGCTTTCTTT.

This clonotype was recorded a few times. The rearrangement uses TRBV11-2 and TRBJ2-1, with D maybe TRBD2 (7 bases). Looked up from germline, CDR1 is SGHAT and CDR2 is FQNNGV. V was cut by 4 bases and J by 8 bases, with 21 bases left in between. This CDR3 contains 16 residues. CDR3 DNA: TGTGCCAGCAGCTCCACTCCCAACGGGGAGGGGGATGAGCAGTTCTTC. Encoded protein: CASSSTPNGEGDEQFF.

This clonotype has more than one count but fewer than ten. The chain combines TRBV12-3 or TRBV12-4 with TRBJ2-1, with D perhaps TRBD2 (6 bases). Trimming cost V 5 bases and J 4 bases, with 15 bases left between them. The CDR3 loop spans 15 amino acids. The CDR3 nucleotides are TGTGCCAGCAGTCCGGGACTGGGGATTTACAATGAGCAGTTCTTC. Residues: CASSPGLGIYNEQFF.

The CDR3 coding sequence is TGTGCCAGCAGCGCCGGACAGGGGGCTGTGGACTATGGCTACACCTTC. Translating it yields CASSAGQGAVDYGYTF. The genes are TRBV7-6 and TRBJ1-2; 11 bases match TRBD1. The CDR3 sequence is 16 residues long. CDR1 SGHVS and CDR2 FNYEAQ come from the germline V gene. Trimming cost V 5 bases and J 3 bases; bases outside gene matches: 8.